The 20 T cell receptor beta chains below all came from one sample that was sequenced in a study of T cell responses to AZD1222 COVID-19 vaccine. The method was immunoSEQ multiplex PCR; TCRdb's version includes in-frame clones alone and lacks a portion of them. The sample holds some 150,000 clones, roughly four fifths seen once. The sequencing used peripheral blood, collected on day 0 of MenACWY control vaccination. Receptors originate from an adult in good health.

The chain joins TRBV18 to TRBJ1-2, with D hard to call. This CDR3 is 13 amino acids long. Trimming took off 5 bases at V and 4 bases at J, with 11 bases between the two ends. The germline V gene encodes CDR1 KGHSH and CDR2 LQKENI. In nucleotides, the CDR3 is TGTGCCAGCTCAATAGAAGAGTCCTATGGCTACACCTTC. Translation: CASSIEESYGYTF.

The chain joins TRBV5-6 to TRBJ2-4; 7 bases match TRBD1. The CDR3 sequence is 15 residues long. Looked up from germline, CDR1 is SGHDT and CDR2 is YYEEEE. Germline trimming cut 4 bases from V and 0 bases from J; bases unmatched to any gene: 4. The CDR3 DNA reads TGTGCCAGCAGCCCGACAGGGATAGCCAAAAACATTCAGTACTTC. Translation gives CASSPTGIAKNIQYF.

The CDR3 loop reads CASSLEGRSNQPQHF. The CDR3 DNA follows: TGTGCCAGTAGCTTGGAGGGACGTTCCAATCAGCCCCAGCATTTT. This chain joins TRBV19 and TRBJ1-5; a weak D match, TRBD1 (5 bases). The CDR3 is made up of 15 amino acids. V gave up 6 bases and J gave up 3 bases, with 15 bases separating them. Per the germline V gene, CDR1 is LNHDA and CDR2 is SQIVND (reference sequence).

CDR3 nucleotides: TGTGCCAGCAGCCTGGGGGGACAGGGGGTTTCACCCCTCCACTTT. Translating it yields CASSLGGQGVSPLHF. The V and J genes are TRBV7-2 and TRBJ1-6; TRBD1 agrees at 11 bases. Germline CDR1 is SGHTA and CDR2 is FQGNSA. This CDR3 has 15 amino acids. Unmatched junction bases numbered 6, after V lost 5 bases and J lost 9 bases.

The chain's CDR3 is CASSPREGTTGELFF. The CDR3 DNA follows: TGTGCCAGCAGCCCACGGGAGGGGACCACCGGGGAGCTGTTTTTT. The genes are TRBV3-1 (or the pseudogene TRBV3-2) and TRBJ2-2; 8 nucleotides agree with TRBD2. V dropped 4 bases and J dropped 4; count of bases not matched to a gene: 5. CDR1 and CDR2 from the germline V gene are LGHDT and YNNKEL (reference sequence). The CDR3 extends over 15 amino acids.

This chain connects TRBV11-2 to TRBJ2-2, with 7 bases that match TRBD1. From germline, CDR1 is SGHAT and CDR2 FQNNGV. V lost 5 bases, J lost 2 bases, and 2 bases stayed unmatched. CDR3 length: 14 amino acids. CDR3 protein: CASSRDRNTGELFF. The DNA of the CDR3 is TGTGCCAGCAGCCGGGACAGAAACACCGGGGAGCTGTTTTTT.

The chain has TRBV7-2 and TRBJ1-6, with D tentatively TRBD1 (6 bases). V shed 0 bases and J shed 8 bases, with 11 bases lying between them. The CDR3 has 15 amino acids. The V gene's germline CDR1 is SGHTA and CDR2 FQGNSA. The chain's CDR3 is CASSLAARGHSPLHF. CDR3 coding DNA: TGTGCCAGCAGCTTAGCGGCCCGGGGGCATTCACCCCTCCACTTT.

This clone was observed a few times. This chain joins TRBV18 and TRBJ2-5; the match to TRBD1 covers 8 bases. Germline loops: CDR1 KGHSH, CDR2 LQKENI. V was clipped by 0 bases and J by 3 bases; unmatched bases: 6. The CDR3 covers 16 residues. As DNA, the CDR3 is TGTGCCAGCTCACCACCCTGGACAGGGAGTGAAGAGACCCAGTACTTC. It codes for CASSPPWTGSEETQYF.

The V and J genes are TRBV2 and TRBJ2-5; the D is unclear. Germline V gene data show CDR1 as SNHLY and CDR2 as FYNNEI. The V end was cut by 8 bases, the J end by 5 bases, with 15 bases between. The CDR3 sequence is 13 residues long. In DNA, the CDR3 is TGTGCCAGCTGCGAAGCCCGCGGCGAGACCCAGTACTTC. This gives the protein CASCEARGETQYF.

The V call is TRBV24-1, the J call TRBJ2-7; 8 nucleotides align to TRBD1. The CDR3 has 16 residues. Germline-derived CDR1 and CDR2 are KGHDR and SFDVKD. With V trimmed by 4 bases and J by 5 bases, 12 bases remained unmatched. CDR3 protein: CATSEHTGGWLNEQYV. Here the CDR3 DNA reads TGTGCCACCAGTGAGCACACAGGGGGGTGGCTAAACGAGCAGTACGTC.

This clone was detected a few times. The chain links TRBV5-1 to TRBJ2-7, with 8 bases fitting TRBD1. CDR1 is SGHRS and CDR2 is YFSETQ in the germline V gene. Trimming removed 9 bases from V and 1 base from J; junction bases left unmatched: 9. The CDR3 runs to 14 residues. CDR3 nucleotides: TGCGCCACAAGGACAGGGCCCTCTTCCTACGAGCAGTACGTC. Protein product: CATRTGPSSYEQYV.

The CDR3 spells CASSRAIGGNTIYF. The CDR3 nucleotides are TGTGCCAGCAGCAGGGCTATTGGCGGAAACACCATATATTTT. The V call is TRBV6-5, the J call TRBJ1-3; D is possibly TRBD1 (5 bases). Germline V gene lookup returns CDR1 MNHEY and CDR2 SVGAGI. Trimming shortened V by 6 bases and J by 4 bases, and 13 bases separated the two germline ends. There are 14 residues in the CDR3.

V usage is TRBV5-1 and J usage is TRBJ1-6; TRBD1 might be the D (5 bases). V shed 5 bases and J shed 15 bases, with 21 bases lying between them. Germline-derived CDR1 and CDR2 are SGHRS and YFSETQ. The CDR3 consists of 14 residues. The DNA of the CDR3 is TGCGCCAGCAGTTCGGCGGGGACGGAAGGGCTCCTCCACTTT. Amino acid sequence: CASSSAGTEGLLHF.

The CDR3 sequence: CASSYRDRVYNEQFF. The CDR3 DNA reads as TGTGCCAGCAGTTATCGCGACAGAGTCTACAATGAGCAGTTCTTC. This chain links TRBV6-5 with TRBJ2-1, with D possibly matching TRBD1 (5 bases). Germline V CDR1 and CDR2: MNHEY, SVGAGI. V lost 3 bases, J lost 3 bases, and 12 bases lay in between. The CDR3 length is 15 residues.

The chain has TRBV29-1 and TRBJ1-5; unclear D gene. The V gene's germline CDR1 is SQVTM and CDR2 ANQGSEA. V was clipped by 6 bases and J by 11 bases, with 14 bases between them. The CDR3 runs 11 residues. The CDR3 protein is CSVDNGGSQHF. The CDR3 DNA sequence: TGCAGCGTAGACAACGGAGGATCCCAGCATTTT. Drawing the rest from reference TRBV29-1 and TRBJ1-5, the complete variable domain is SAVISQKPSRDICQRGTSLTIQCQVDSQVTMMFWYRQQPGQSLTLIATANQGSEATYESGFVIDKFPISRPNLTFSTLTVSNMSPEDSSIYLCSVDNGGSQHFGDGTRLSIL.

The genes are TRBV5-8 and TRBJ2-4, with 7 bases matching TRBD1. CDR3 length: 13 residues. V was pared by 0 bases and J by 12 bases, with 6 bases of the junction left unmatched. Germline V gives CDR1 SGHTS, CDR2 YDEGEE. The CDR3 bases are TGTGCCAGCAGCTTGGATCGGACAGGAGCTCAGTACTTC. Its translation: CASSLDRTGAQYF.

This clone turned up a few times. The rearrangement uses TRBV7-3 and TRBJ1-2; weak D call: TRBD1 (5 bases). The CDR3 length is 17 residues. Trimming stripped 0 bases from V and 6 bases from J, with 20 bases between. CDR1 and CDR2 from the germline V gene are SGHTA and FQGTGA. CDR3 DNA: TGTGCCAGCAGCTTAACTTATCTACCGAGGGGCGTCGATGGCTACACCTTC. Its protein is CASSLTYLPRGVDGYTF.

The chain recombines TRBV9 with TRBJ1-5, with a possible D match to TRBD1 (5 bases). The CDR3 runs 13 residues. In germline, CDR1 is SGDLS, CDR2 YYNGEE. Trimming cost V 4 bases and J 9 bases, with 14 bases left between them. The CDR3 nucleotides are TGTGCCAGCAGCCAACACGTAAGGGGGCCCCAGCATTTT. Its translation: CASSQHVRGPQHF. Drawing the rest from reference TRBV9 and TRBJ1-5, the complete variable domain is DSGVTQTPKHLITATGQRVTLRCSPRSGDLSVYWYQQSLDQGLQFLIQYYNGEERAKGNILERFSAQQFPDLHSELNLSSLELGDSALYFCASSQHVRGPQHFGDGTRLSIL.

The chain couples TRBV12-3 or TRBV12-4 to TRBJ1-6; maybe TRBD1 (5 bases). This CDR3 is 12 amino acids long. The V gene lost 5 bases and the J gene lost 11 bases, with 10 bases spanning the gap. CDR3 region: CASSKQGPPLHF. The CDR3 DNA is TGTGCCAGCAGTAAGCAGGGCCCACCCCTCCACTTT.

This clone was picked up a small number of times. The chain combines TRBV5-1 with TRBJ1-1, with 11 bases aligning to TRBD1. Germline V CDR1 and CDR2: SGHRS, YFSETQ. The CDR3 sequence is 15 residues long. V shed 3 bases, J shed 9 bases, and the junction held 10 bases outside the gene matches. The CDR3 DNA reads as TGCGCCAGCAGCTCTGGACAGGGGGCTTTCCCTCAAGCTTTCTTT. Its translation: CASSSGQGAFPQAFF.